These 10 T cell receptor beta chains share one sample of origin, sequenced in a study of blood T cell repertoires in COVID-19. Data came from immunoSEQ multiplex PCR; TCRdb stores just in-frame clones and leaves some out. The sample has fewer than 250,000 clones; about 87% are singletons. Sequenced input: peripheral blood. These receptors all come from a man aged 25 to 45 with COVID-19, enrolled during active disease.

J is TRBJ2-2 and V is TRBV13, with a tentative D call TRBD1 (5 bases). The CDR3 extends over 15 amino acids. With 1 base removed from V and 6 bases from J, the gap between germline ends came to 12 bases. Per germline, CDR1 PRHDT and CDR2 FYEKMQ (reference sequence). For the CDR3, the DNA is TGTGCCAGCAGCTTAGAATTACAGGTCTCCGGGGAGCTGTTTTTT. This codes for CASSLELQVSGELFF.

V and J are TRBV9 and TRBJ2-1; 8 nucleotides align to TRBD2. The CDR3 runs to 15 residues. V lost 4 bases to trimming and J lost 0 bases; unmatched junction nucleotides: 3. The germline V gene has CDR1 SGDLS and CDR2 YYNGEE. This CDR3 is CASSQSGSSYNEQFF. In DNA form, the CDR3 reads TGTGCCAGCAGCCAAAGCGGGAGCTCCTACAATGAGCAGTTCTTC.

V and J are TRBV3-1 (or the pseudogene TRBV3-2) and TRBJ2-4; 9 bases fit TRBD1. Trimming removed 2 bases from V and 9 bases from J; junction bases left unmatched: 11. The CDR3 has 16 amino acids. The germline gives CDR1 LGHDT, CDR2 YNNKEL (reference sequence). The CDR3 protein is CASSQTRGGQGGIQYF. The CDR3 DNA reads TGTGCCAGCAGCCAAACGCGAGGGGGACAGGGTGGCATTCAGTACTTC.

This clone has just one count. V and J are TRBV3-1 (or the pseudogene TRBV3-2) and TRBJ1-1; the match to TRBD1 covers 9 bases. The germline CDR1 and CDR2 sequences are LGHDT and YNNKEL (reference sequence). The CDR3 totals 15 residues. V dropped 1 base and J dropped 5; count of bases not matched to a gene: 5. The CDR3 loop is CASSQANRGRTEAFF. For the CDR3, the DNA is TGTGCCAGCAGCCAAGCAAACAGGGGGCGGACTGAAGCTTTCTTT.

This chain joins TRBV30 and TRBJ1-5, with 10 bases matching TRBD1. CDR1 GTSNPN and CDR2 SVGIG come from the germline V gene (reference sequence). This CDR3 contains 14 residues. J gave up 2 bases and V 3 bases, and 1 base lay outside the gene matches. The CDR3 DNA follows: TGTGCCTGGAGGGGGACAGGGGGCAATCAGCCCCAGCATTTT. Its protein product is CAWRGTGGNQPQHF.

V gene TRBV7-3 combines with J gene TRBJ2-7, with 10 bases identical to TRBD2. CDR3 length: 17 amino acids. From germline, CDR1 is SGHTA and CDR2 FQGTGA. V shed 0 bases, J shed 3 bases, and the junction held 8 bases outside the gene matches. Here the CDR3 DNA reads TGTGCCAGCAGCTTAACCCCCCTGGCTAGCGGGAGCTACGAGCAGTACTTC. Translation: CASSLTPLASGSYEQYF. The full variable domain, with the rest looked up from reference TRBV7-3 and TRBJ2-7, is GAGVSQTPSNKVTEKGKYVELRCDPISGHTALYWYRQSLGQGPEFLIYFQGTGAADDSGLPNDRFFAVRPEGSVSTLKIQRTERGDSAVYLCASSLTPLASGSYEQYFGPGTRLTVT.

The CDR3 DNA reads TGTGCCAGCAGCTTAATGGATCGACAATATAATTCACCCCTCCACTTT. Translating gives CASSLMDRQYNSPLHF. The chain recombines TRBV7-2 with TRBJ1-6; no firm D call. The CDR3 spans 16 residues. V shed 2 bases and J shed 4 bases, with 12 bases lying between them. Per the germline V gene, CDR1 is SGHTA and CDR2 is FQGNSA.

The rearrangement joins TRBV4-1 to TRBJ1-4, with 9 positions matching TRBD1. From germline, CDR1 is MGHRA and CDR2 YSYEKL. The ends lost 1 base at V and 7 bases at J; junction bases unmatched: 7. CDR3 size: 16 residues. CDR3 protein: CASSQGFGGQGEKLFF. The CDR3 nucleotides are TGCGCCAGCAGCCAAGGATTTGGGGGACAGGGTGAAAAACTGTTTTTT.

The chain couples TRBV4-2 to TRBJ2-3; 8 positions match TRBD2. CDR1 is LGHNA, CDR2 YNFKEQ, per germline. CDR3 size: 14 residues. The V segment lost 0 bases and the J segment 12 bases; nucleotides outside the gene matches: 8. This CDR3 is CASSQDNSGGNQYF. The CDR3 coding sequence is TGTGCCAGCAGCCAAGATAACAGCGGGGGCAATCAGTATTTT.

This chain links TRBV9 with TRBJ1-4, with TRBD1 matching 8 bases. Germline-derived CDR1 and CDR2 are SGDLS and YYNGEE. J was trimmed by 8 bases and V by 0 bases; bases with no gene match: 3. The CDR3 consists of 14 residues. The CDR3 DNA reads as TGTGCCAGCAGCGTAGCAGGGGGCGAAGAAAAACTGTTTTTT. It translates to CASSVAGGEEKLFF.